Listed below are T cell receptor beta chains from one sample, sequenced in a study of T cells in localized non-small cell lung cancer. Produced via immunoSEQ multiplex PCR; TCRdb's table is partial and in-frame only. The sample has about 3,400 clones, over 25% seen once. The sample was lung tumor tissue, taken before any cancer treatment. These receptors all come from a female donor older than 55 with stage I lung adenocarcinoma. Both conserved end residues are part of each CDR3. D genes are given only for firm matches.

d_call,v_call,cdr3_aa
.,TRBV9,CASSVEGVGYRSSTDTQYF
TRBD2,TRBV6-8,CASSYGRGVDTQYF
.,TRBV19,CASSGPYPDNQPQHF
.,TRBV6-8,CASSSQRVWNTIYF
.,TRBV19,CASSIKGGGPTEAFF
.,TRBV19,CAFVQLAGSGNTIYF
TRBD1,TRBV18,CASSDPRQGDYEQYF
.,TRBV5-1,CASSFGGLGQPQHF
TRBD1,TRBV9,CASRSGGQGISPLHF
.,TRBV7-2,CASSPLGGNTIYF
.,TRBV6-1,CASSEVRGSPLHF
.,TRBV5-1,CASSTGEGETYEQYF
.,TRBV12-5,CASGLVPSDGYTF
TRBD2,TRBV11-1,CASSFQRGRGDTQYF